This T cell receptor beta chain comes out of a study of T cells in Graves' hyperthyroidism and ophthalmopathy. This clonotype appeared a few times. Using RNA transcripts as the source, TCR beta CDR3 regions were amplified. With the HTBI primer set, the TCR CDR3 went through a first round of RT-PCR. TCRdb re-analysed the multiplex PCR reads in MiXCR, keeping a single row per CDR3 protein. The sample contains under 300,000 distinct CDR3 sequences, more than 12% of which appear only once. This clonotype originated in a middle-aged woman with Graves' hyperthyroidism that later progressed to Graves' ophthalmopathy. The sequencing input was blood.

CDR3 DNA sequence: TGCAGTACCCGAGATAGCGGGAGGGCCAACAATGAGCAGTTCTTC. Its protein is CSTRDSGRANNEQFF. V is TRBV20-1 and J is TRBJ2-1; 11 bases are a match to TRBD2. Trimming at V came to 8 bases and at J to 5 bases, leaving 11 bases not matched to a gene. In germline, CDR1 is DFQATT, CDR2 SNEGSKA (reference sequence). This CDR3 is 15 amino acids long.